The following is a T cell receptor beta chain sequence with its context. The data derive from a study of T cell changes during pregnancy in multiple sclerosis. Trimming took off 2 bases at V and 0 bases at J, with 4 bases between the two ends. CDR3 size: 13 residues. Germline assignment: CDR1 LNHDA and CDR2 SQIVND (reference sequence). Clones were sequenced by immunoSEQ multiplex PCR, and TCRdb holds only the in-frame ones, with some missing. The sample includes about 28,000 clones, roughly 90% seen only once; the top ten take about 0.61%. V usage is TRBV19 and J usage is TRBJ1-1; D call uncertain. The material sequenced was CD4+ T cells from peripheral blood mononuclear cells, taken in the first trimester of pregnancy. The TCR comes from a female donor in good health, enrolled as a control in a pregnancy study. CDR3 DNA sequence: TGTGCCAGTAGTATAAGCATGAACACTGAAGCTTTCTTT. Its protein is CASSISMNTEAFF. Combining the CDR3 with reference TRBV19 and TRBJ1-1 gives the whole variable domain DGGITQSPKYLFRKEGQNVTLSCEQNLNHDAMYWYRQDPGQGLRLIYYSQIVNDFQKGDIAEGYSVSREKKESFPLTVTSAQKNPTAFYLCASSISMNTEAFFGQGTRLTVV.